The 26 T cell receptor beta chains presented below share a single source sample, sequenced in a study of response to subunit inactivated influenza vaccine. TCRdb reprocessed the RT-PCR reads via MiXCR and lists one record per CDR3 protein. The sample contains 600,000 to 700,000 distinct CDR3 sequences, 12% to 15% of which appear only once. Sequences were derived from PBMCs from blood, sampled 14 to 15 days before vaccination. These TCRs come from a man aged 50 to 60 who received an inactivated influenza vaccine.

The table lists this clonotype with a few counts. The chain recombines TRBV5-1 with TRBJ2-1; the D is unclear. Germline V gives CDR1 SGHRS, CDR2 YFSETQ. V was cut by 1 base and J by 7 bases, with 15 bases left in between. CDR3 length: 15 amino acids. The CDR3, as DNA: TGCGCCAGCAGCTTGTATCGACTTACGGAGAATGAGCAGTTCTTC. This translates into CASSLYRLTENEQFF.

This clonotype was seen a handful of times. V usage is TRBV6-1 and J usage is TRBJ2-5; 10 positions agree with TRBD2. The CDR3 has 16 amino acids. Germline CDR1 and CDR2: MNHNS and SASEGT. V shed 6 bases and J 5 bases; nucleotides not matched to a gene: 12. CDR3 nucleotide sequence: TGTGCCAGCAGGATGGCATCTAGCGGGAGCGGGGAGACCCAGTACTTC. Protein: CASRMASSGSGETQYF.

The V and J genes are TRBV28 and TRBJ1-1, with TRBD1 as a possible D gene (6 bases). Germline assignment: CDR1 MDHEN and CDR2 SYDVKM. The V and J ends lost 5 bases and 4 bases respectively, with 26 bases between them. The CDR3 contains 18 residues. CDR3 nucleotides: TGTGCCAGCAGTCCCCCAACCCCGAGGGGGGCGAGCGTCACTGAAGCTTTCTTT. It yields the protein CASSPPTPRGASVTEAFF.

This clonotype was observed a handful of times. The chain links TRBV12-3 or TRBV12-4 to TRBJ2-5; weak D call: TRBD1 (5 bases). The length of the CDR3 is 13 residues. Trimming removed 7 bases at V and 1 base at J, with 10 bases between. Written as DNA, the CDR3 is TGTGCCAGCACTCGGACATCCCAAGAGACCCAGTACTTC. Its protein is CASTRTSQETQYF.

This clonotype was seen a few times. The rearrangement links TRBV5-1 to TRBJ2-3; 9 bases fit TRBD1. The CDR3 runs 15 residues. In germline, CDR1 is SGHRS, CDR2 YFSETQ. Unmatched junction bases numbered 6, after V lost 3 bases and J lost 4 bases. CDR3 region: CASSSNGQGPDTQYF. CDR3 coding DNA: TGCGCCAGCAGCTCGAACGGACAGGGGCCAGATACGCAGTATTTT.

This chain joins TRBV2 and TRBJ2-7, with D hard to call. The CDR3 is made up of 11 amino acids. Germline lookup yields CDR1 SNHLY and CDR2 FYNNEI. V gave up 5 bases and J gave up 6 bases, with 8 bases separating them. CDR3 sequence reads: CASSYMTEQYF. In nucleotides, the CDR3 is TGTGCCAGCAGTTACATGACCGAGCAGTACTTC. The full variable domain, with the rest looked up from reference TRBV2 and TRBJ2-7, is EPEVTQTPSHQVTQMGQEVILRCVPISNHLYFYWYRQILGQKVEFLVSFYNNEISEKSEIFDDQFSVERPDGSNFTLKIRSTKLEDSAMYFCASSYMTEQYFGPGTRLTVT.

The chain recombines TRBV20-1 with TRBJ2-5, with 8 nucleotides matching TRBD2. From germline, CDR1 is DFQATT and CDR2 SNEGSKA (reference sequence). This CDR3 is built from 18 residues. After removal of 3 bases from V and 0 bases from J, the junction contained 15 bases not matched to a gene. CDR3 nucleotides: TGCAGTGCTAGCGTACGGGCCAGCGGGGGTTTCTACCAAGAGACCCAGTACTTC. This codes for CSASVRASGGFYQETQYF.

The gene calls are TRBV4-1 and TRBJ2-2; D gene ambiguous. CDR3 length: 15 amino acids. Trimming took 5 bases from V and 6 from J, leaving 16 bases between them. Germline V CDR1 and CDR2: MGHRA, YSYEKL. This CDR3 reads CASSSWAGGAGELFF. The CDR3 coding sequence is TGCGCCAGCAGCTCCTGGGCTGGCGGCGCCGGGGAGCTGTTTTTT.

This clonotype came up a few times. The chain has TRBV25-1 and TRBJ2-3; 9 nucleotides align to TRBD1. Germline V gives CDR1 MGHDK, CDR2 SYGVNS. This CDR3 region has 18 residues. The V gene end was trimmed by 0 bases and the J gene end by 3 bases; junction bases not matched to a gene: 10. For the CDR3, the DNA is TGTGCCAGCAGTGAATATTGGTACGGGACAGGGAGGACAGATACGCAGTATTTT. It specifies CASSEYWYGTGRTDTQYF.

In regard to this clonotype: One end of the junction varies from germline; a read error may be responsible. The rearrangement links TRBV20-1 to TRBJ2-7, with a possible D match to TRBD2 (6 bases). This CDR3 region has 14 residues. The germline gives CDR1 DFQATT, CDR2 SNEGSKA (reference sequence). CDR3 nucleotides: TGCAGTGCTAGAGTGACTAGTCTTTCCTCCGAGCAGTACTTC. Encoded protein: CSARVTSLSSEQYF.

The rearrangement links TRBV6-1 to TRBJ2-7, with TRBD1 identical over 7 bases. CDR3 size: 15 residues. CDR1 is MNHNS, CDR2 SASEGT, per germline. V was pared by 3 bases and J by 5 bases, with 10 bases of the junction left unmatched. CDR3 coding DNA: TGTGCCAGCAGTGAGGCCCCGGGACAGACCCACGAGCAGTACTTC. As protein: CASSEAPGQTHEQYF.

This clonotype was detected only a few times. The gene calls are TRBV15 and TRBJ2-1; D not certain. The CDR3 contains 16 residues. Looked up from germline, CDR1 is LNHNV and CDR2 is YYDKDF (reference sequence). The V and J ends lost 5 bases and 2 bases respectively, with 16 bases between them. CDR3 coding DNA: TGTGCCACCAGCCCGCGAGGTGTAGCTACCTACAATGAGCAGTTCTTC. It specifies CATSPRGVATYNEQFF.

The CDR3 DNA reads TGTGCCACCAGCAGACAGGGTGACGCGCAGTATTTT. Amino acids: CATSRQGDAQYF. This rearrangement joins TRBV15 to TRBJ2-3, with D maybe TRBD1 (5 bases). The length of the CDR3 is 12 residues. V dropped 2 bases and J dropped 10 bases, with 10 bases sitting between them. The V gene's germline CDR1 is LNHNV and CDR2 YYDKDF (reference sequence).

V and J are TRBV12-3 or TRBV12-4 and TRBJ2-1; no clear D. The CDR3 runs to 13 residues. Trimming cost V 2 bases and J 4 bases, with 6 bases left between them. The CDR3 sequence: CASSLMRYNEQFF. The DNA for the CDR3 is TGTGCCAGCAGTTTAATGAGGTACAATGAGCAGTTCTTC.

This clonotype was observed a handful of times. The rearrangement joins TRBV20-1 to TRBJ2-1, with D unclear. The V end was cut by 5 bases, the J end by 4 bases, with 15 bases between. Germline CDR1 and CDR2: DFQATT and SNEGSKA (reference sequence). The CDR3 runs 14 residues. CDR3 sequence reads: CSASLTTRYNEQFF. The CDR3, as DNA: TGCAGTGCTTCCCTTACGACACGTTACAATGAGCAGTTCTTC.

CDR3 residues: CASSQWTGGSSEAFF. CDR3 DNA sequence: TGCGCCAGCAGCCAGTGGACAGGGGGGAGCTCTGAAGCTTTCTTT. The gene calls are TRBV4-1 and TRBJ1-1, with 10 bases matching TRBD1. The germline V gene has CDR1 MGHRA and CDR2 YSYEKL. The CDR3 length is 15 residues. V lost 3 bases, J lost 6 bases, and 7 bases stayed unmatched.

The rearrangement joins TRBV20-1 to TRBJ2-7; TRBD1 aligns across 7 bases. This CDR3 is built from 13 residues. CDR1 DFQATT and CDR2 SNEGSKA come from the germline V gene (reference sequence). J was trimmed by 6 bases and V by 3 bases; bases with no gene match: 8. DNA of the CDR3: TGCAGTGCTAGGCGACAGGGTTTCGGCGAGCAGTACTTC. This encodes CSARRQGFGEQYF.

This clonotype was observed a handful of times. The V and J genes are TRBV7-9 and TRBJ1-1; maybe TRBD1 (5 bases). Germline lookup yields CDR1 SEHNR and CDR2 FQNEAQ (reference sequence). This CDR3 contains 16 residues. V was clipped by 1 base and J by 7 bases, with 19 bases between them. CDR3 coding DNA: TGTGCCAGCAGCTTAGGAGGGGCCGGTAGCAGAAGTGAAGCTTTCTTT. Protein product: CASSLGGAGSRSEAFF.

Remarks on this clonotype: A single base separates this from a much larger clone, so it may be a read error. The chain employs TRBV6-2 or TRBV6-3 and TRBJ1-1; TRBD1 might be the D (5 bases). The germline V and J ends were trimmed by 2 bases and 7 bases, with 8 bases remaining between them. In germline, CDR1 is MNHEY, CDR2 SVGEGT. The CDR3 totals 12 residues. CDR3 coding DNA: TGTGCCAGCAGTTACCCGGGACTTGAAGCTTTCTTT. Encoded protein: CASSYPGLEAFF.

The V and J genes are TRBV5-1 and TRBJ2-1; no reliable D call. The germline gives CDR1 SGHRS, CDR2 YFSETQ. CDR3 length: 15 amino acids. V lost 4 bases, J lost 6 bases, and 17 bases lay in between. The CDR3 protein is CASSPPGKSINEQFF. In DNA form, the CDR3 reads TGCGCCAGCAGCCCCCCGGGTAAATCTATCAATGAGCAGTTCTTC.

The genes are TRBV7-3 and TRBJ2-1; 7 nucleotides line up with TRBD2. The germline gives CDR1 SGHTA, CDR2 FQGTGA. With V trimmed by 6 bases and J by 5 bases, 13 bases remained unmatched. The CDR3 covers 16 residues. CDR3 in amino acids: CASRPGERGLNNEQFF. The CDR3 DNA follows: TGTGCCAGCAGACCCGGCGAGCGGGGCCTGAACAATGAGCAGTTCTTC.

The J gene is TRBJ2-3, the V gene TRBV12-3 or TRBV12-4, with D perhaps matching TRBD2 (5 bases). V lost 2 bases to trimming and J lost 3 bases, with 18 bases between them. This CDR3 contains 17 residues. The chain's CDR3 is CASSLRVGVLRTDTQYF. Here the CDR3 DNA reads TGTGCCAGCAGTTTAAGGGTGGGAGTTCTCCGGACAGATACGCAGTATTTT.

A few counts support this clonotype. This chain uses TRBV11-2 with TRBJ2-5; D might be TRBD2 (5 bases). The V and J ends lost 2 bases and 4 bases respectively, with 20 bases between them. Looked up from germline, CDR1 is SGHAT and CDR2 is FQNNGV. The CDR3 consists of 17 residues. Here the CDR3 DNA reads TGTGCCAGCAGCTTATATGGACTCCTAGGGCTGGGAGAGACCCAGTACTTC. This sequence encodes CASSLYGLLGLGETQYF.

The V and J genes are TRBV23-1 and TRBJ1-6, with 8 positions matching TRBD1. TRBV23-1 is sorted into the ORF group, with uncertain function. V shed 3 bases and J 4 bases; nucleotides not matched to a gene: 11. The CDR3 sequence is 18 residues long. The CDR3 loop reads CASSHSRGQGEYNSPLHF. CDR3 DNA sequence: TGCGCCAGCAGTCACTCACGCGGACAGGGTGAATATAATTCACCCCTCCACTTT.

This clonotype was recorded at least ten times. The rearrangement uses TRBV7-9 and TRBJ2-1; tentatively, D is TRBD2 (6 bases). Germline CDR1 SEHNR, CDR2 FQNEAQ (reference sequence). Trimming took off 0 bases at V and 7 bases at J, with 13 bases between the two ends. This CDR3 has 15 residues. The CDR3 protein is CASSLAGRRMNEQFF. Here the CDR3 DNA reads TGTGCCAGCAGCTTAGCAGGGAGGAGGATGAATGAGCAGTTCTTC.

This clonotype was counted at least ten times. V usage is TRBV7-6 and J usage is TRBJ1-1, with 7 bases lining up with TRBD1. The CDR3 runs to 14 residues. V was pared by 5 bases and J by 1 base, with 4 bases of the junction left unmatched. The germline V gene has CDR1 SGHVS and CDR2 FNYEAQ. CDR3 DNA: TGTGCCAGCAGCCGGGGACAGACGAACACTGAAGCTTTCTTT. It translates to CASSRGQTNTEAFF.